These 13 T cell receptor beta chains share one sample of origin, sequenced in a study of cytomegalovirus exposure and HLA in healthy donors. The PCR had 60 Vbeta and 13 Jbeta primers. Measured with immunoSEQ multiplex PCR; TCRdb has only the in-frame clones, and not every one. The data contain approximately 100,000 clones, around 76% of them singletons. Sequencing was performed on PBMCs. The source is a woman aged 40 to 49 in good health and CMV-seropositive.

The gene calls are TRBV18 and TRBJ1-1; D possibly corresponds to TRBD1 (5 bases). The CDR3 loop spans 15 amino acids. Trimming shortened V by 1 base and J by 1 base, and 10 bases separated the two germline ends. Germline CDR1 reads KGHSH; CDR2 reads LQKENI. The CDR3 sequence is CASSPRYRRNTEAFF. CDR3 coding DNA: TGTGCCAGCTCACCACGTTACAGGAGGAACACTGAAGCTTTCTTT.

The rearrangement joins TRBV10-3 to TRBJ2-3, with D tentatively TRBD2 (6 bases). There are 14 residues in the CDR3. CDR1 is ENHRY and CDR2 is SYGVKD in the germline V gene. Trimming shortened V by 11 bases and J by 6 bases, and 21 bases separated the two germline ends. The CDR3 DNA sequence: TGTGCCGGGAGGAATGATTCAGATTCGGATACGCAGTATTTT. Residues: CAGRNDSDSDTQYF.

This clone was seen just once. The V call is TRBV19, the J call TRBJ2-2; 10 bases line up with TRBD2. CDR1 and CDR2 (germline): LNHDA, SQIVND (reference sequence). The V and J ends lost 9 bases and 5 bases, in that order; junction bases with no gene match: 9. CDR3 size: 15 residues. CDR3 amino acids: CASKTGLARTGELFF. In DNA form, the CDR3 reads TGTGCCAGCAAAACGGGACTAGCGCGTACCGGGGAGCTGTTTTTT.

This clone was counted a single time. CDR3 DNA: TGTGCCAGCAGCTGGAGGACTGGCGGGGGGCCAGGGGAGCTGTTTTTT. Protein: CASSWRTGGGPGELFF. This sequence joins TRBV5-4 and TRBJ2-2, with 8 positions matching TRBD2. The CDR3 has 16 residues. J lost 8 bases, V lost 3 bases, and 12 bases had no gene match. Germline V gene data show CDR1 as SGHNT and CDR2 as YYREEE (reference sequence).

Here the CDR3 DNA reads TGTGCCAGCAGTGAATATTGGGGACAGGGGGGCGAGCAGTACTTC. This translates into CASSEYWGQGGEQYF. The chain is built from TRBV25-1 and TRBJ2-7; 11 bases fit TRBD1. Per germline, CDR1 MGHDK and CDR2 SYGVNS. This CDR3 has 15 amino acids. V was pared by 0 bases and J by 6 bases, with 4 bases of the junction left unmatched.

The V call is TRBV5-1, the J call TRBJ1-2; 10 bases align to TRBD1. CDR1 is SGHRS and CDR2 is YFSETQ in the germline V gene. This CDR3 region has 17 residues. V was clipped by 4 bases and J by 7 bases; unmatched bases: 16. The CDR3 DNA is TGCGCCAGCAGCACCGGAATTGTGGACAGGGGGATTGGTGGCTACACCTTC. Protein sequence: CASSTGIVDRGIGGYTF.

The CDR3 DNA follows: TGTGCCAGCATGAGGGACAGCTACGAGCAGTACTTC. Translating it yields CASMRDSYEQYF. The V call is TRBV6-1, the J call TRBJ2-7; 7 bases map to TRBD1. V lost 7 bases, J lost 3 bases, and 3 bases stayed unmatched. Germline V gives CDR1 MNHNS, CDR2 SASEGT. The CDR3 length is 12 residues.

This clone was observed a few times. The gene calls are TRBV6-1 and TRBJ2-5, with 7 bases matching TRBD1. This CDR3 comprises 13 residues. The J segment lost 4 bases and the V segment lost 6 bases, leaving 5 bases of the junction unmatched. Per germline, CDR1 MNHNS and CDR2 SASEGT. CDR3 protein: CASRERDRETQYF. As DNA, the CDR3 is TGTGCCAGCAGAGAACGGGACAGAGAGACCCAGTACTTC.

CDR3 nucleotide sequence: TGTGCCAGCAGTTCCGGGGGGCGCGAAAAACTGTTTTTT. Residues: CASSSGGREKLFF. This rearrangement joins TRBV27 to TRBJ1-4, with D possibly TRBD1 on 6 matching bases. Germline V CDR1 and CDR2: MNHEY, SMNVEV (reference sequence). The ends were cut back, 4 bases at V and 8 bases at J, with 11 bases in the middle. This CDR3 contains 13 residues. The full variable domain, rest sourced from reference TRBV27 and TRBJ1-4, is EAQVTQNPRYLITVTGKKLTVTCSQNMNHEYMSWYRQDPGLGLRQIYYSMNVEVTDKGDVPEGYKVSRKEKRNFPLILESPSPNQTSLYFCASSSGGREKLFFGSGTQLSVL.

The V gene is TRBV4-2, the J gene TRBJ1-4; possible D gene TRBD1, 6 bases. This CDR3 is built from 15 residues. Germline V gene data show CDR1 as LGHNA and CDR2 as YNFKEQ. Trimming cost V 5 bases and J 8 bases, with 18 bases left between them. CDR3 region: CASSSLVQGGEKLFF. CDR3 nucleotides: TGTGCCAGCAGCTCTCTAGTACAGGGAGGGGAAAAACTGTTTTTT.

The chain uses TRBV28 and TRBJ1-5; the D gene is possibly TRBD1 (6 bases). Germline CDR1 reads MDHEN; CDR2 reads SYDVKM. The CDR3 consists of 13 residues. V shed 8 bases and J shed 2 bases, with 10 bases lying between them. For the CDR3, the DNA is TGTGCCAGCCTAGGGGGGGGCAATCAGCCCCAGCATTTT. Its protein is CASLGGGNQPQHF. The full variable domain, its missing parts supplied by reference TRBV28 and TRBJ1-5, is DVKVTQSSRYLVKRTGEKVFLECVQDMDHENMFWYRQDPGLGLRLIYFSYDVKMKEKGDIPEGYSVSREKKERFSLILESASTNQTSMYLCASLGGGNQPQHFGDGTRLSIL.

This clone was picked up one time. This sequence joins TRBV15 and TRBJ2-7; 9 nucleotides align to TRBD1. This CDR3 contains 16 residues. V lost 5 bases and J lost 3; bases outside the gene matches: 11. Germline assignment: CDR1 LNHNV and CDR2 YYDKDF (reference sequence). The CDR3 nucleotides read TGTGCCACCAGCCCCCGGGCGAGGACAGGGGTCTACGAGCAGTACTTC. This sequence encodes CATSPRARTGVYEQYF. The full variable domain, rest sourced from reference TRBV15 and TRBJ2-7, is DAMVIQNPRYQVTQFGKPVTLSCSQTLNHNVMYWYQQKSSQAPKLLFHYYDKDFNNEADTPDNFQSRRPNTSFCFLDIRSPGLGDTAMYLCATSPRARTGVYEQYFGPGTRLTVT.

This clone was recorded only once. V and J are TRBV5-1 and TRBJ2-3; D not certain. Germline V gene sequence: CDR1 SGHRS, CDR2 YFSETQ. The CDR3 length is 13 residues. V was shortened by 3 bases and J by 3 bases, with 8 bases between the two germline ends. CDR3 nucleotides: TGCGCCAGCAGCTCGACTGTTACAGATACGCAGTATTTT. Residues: CASSSTVTDTQYF.